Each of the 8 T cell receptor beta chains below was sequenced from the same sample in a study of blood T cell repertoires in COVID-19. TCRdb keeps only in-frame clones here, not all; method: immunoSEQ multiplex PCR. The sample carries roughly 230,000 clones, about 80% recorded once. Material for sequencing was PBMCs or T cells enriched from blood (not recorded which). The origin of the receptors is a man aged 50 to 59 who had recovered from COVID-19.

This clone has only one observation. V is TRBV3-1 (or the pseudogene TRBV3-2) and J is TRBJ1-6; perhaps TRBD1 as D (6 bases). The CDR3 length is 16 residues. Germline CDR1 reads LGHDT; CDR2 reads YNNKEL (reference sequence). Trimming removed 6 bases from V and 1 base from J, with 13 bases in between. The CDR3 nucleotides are TGTGCCAGCAGTCGGACAGTTGGATCCTATAATTCACCCCTCCACTTT. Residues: CASSRTVGSYNSPLHF.

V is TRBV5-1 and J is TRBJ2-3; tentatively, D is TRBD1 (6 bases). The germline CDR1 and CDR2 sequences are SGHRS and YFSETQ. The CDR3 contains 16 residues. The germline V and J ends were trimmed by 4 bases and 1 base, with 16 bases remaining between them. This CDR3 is CASSRARGSGTDTQYF. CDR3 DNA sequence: TGCGCCAGCAGCCGGGCCAGGGGTTCCGGCACAGATACGCAGTATTTT.

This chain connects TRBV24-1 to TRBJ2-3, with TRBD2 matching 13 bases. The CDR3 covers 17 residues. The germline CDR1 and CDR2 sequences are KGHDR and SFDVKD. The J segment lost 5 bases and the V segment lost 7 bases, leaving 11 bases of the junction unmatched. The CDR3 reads CATRVGLAGVWGDTQYF. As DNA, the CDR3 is TGTGCCACCAGGGTCGGACTAGCGGGAGTATGGGGAGATACGCAGTATTTT.

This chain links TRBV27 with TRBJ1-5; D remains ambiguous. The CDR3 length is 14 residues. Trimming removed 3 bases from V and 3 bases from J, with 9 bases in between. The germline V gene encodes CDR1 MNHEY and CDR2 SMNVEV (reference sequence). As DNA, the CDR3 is TGTGCCAGCAGTTTTGGCGGGGACAATCAGCCCCAGCATTTT. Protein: CASSFGGDNQPQHF.

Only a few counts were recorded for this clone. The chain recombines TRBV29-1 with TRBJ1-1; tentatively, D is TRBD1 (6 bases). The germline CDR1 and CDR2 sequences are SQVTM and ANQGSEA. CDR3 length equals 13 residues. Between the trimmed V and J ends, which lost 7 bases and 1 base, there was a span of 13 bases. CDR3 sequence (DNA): TGCAGCGCATCCGGACAGCCGAACACTGAAGCTTTCTTT. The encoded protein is CSASGQPNTEAFF.

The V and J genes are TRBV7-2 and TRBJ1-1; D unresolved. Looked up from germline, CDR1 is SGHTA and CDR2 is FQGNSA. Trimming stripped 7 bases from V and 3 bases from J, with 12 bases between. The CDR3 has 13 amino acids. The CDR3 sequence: CASTPAADTEAFF. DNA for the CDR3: TGTGCCAGCACCCCGGCCGCGGACACTGAAGCTTTCTTT.

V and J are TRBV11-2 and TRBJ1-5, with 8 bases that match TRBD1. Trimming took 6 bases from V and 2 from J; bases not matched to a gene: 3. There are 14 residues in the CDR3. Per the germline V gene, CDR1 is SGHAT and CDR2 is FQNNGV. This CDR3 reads CASSLTGGNQPQHF. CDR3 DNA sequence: TGTGCCAGCAGTTTGACAGGGGGCAATCAGCCCCAGCATTTT.

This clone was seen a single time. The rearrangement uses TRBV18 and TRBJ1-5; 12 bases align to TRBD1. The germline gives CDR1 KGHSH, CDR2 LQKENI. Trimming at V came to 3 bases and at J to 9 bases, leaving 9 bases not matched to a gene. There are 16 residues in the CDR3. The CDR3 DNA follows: TGTGCCAGCTCACCGGCCGGGACAGGGGGCGCGACGCCCCAGCATTTT. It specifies CASSPAGTGGATPQHF.